Below are 24 T cell receptor beta chains sequenced from a single sample in a study of T cell responses to AZD1222 COVID-19 vaccine. TCRdb keeps only in-frame clones here, not all; method: immunoSEQ multiplex PCR. Here the sample spans about 130,000 clones, about nine tenths being singletons. Source: peripheral blood, taken on day 0 of AZD1222 vaccination. The receptors derive from an adult in good health.

This clone appeared a single time. The rearrangement links TRBV19 to TRBJ2-2; D is unclear. Germline values: CDR1 LNHDA, CDR2 SQIVND (reference sequence). The CDR3 contains 13 residues. Trimming took off 8 bases at V and 6 bases at J, with 13 bases between the two ends. CDR3 DNA sequence: TGTGCCAGTGGTAAAAGGGTACCCGGGGAGCTGTTTTTT. This encodes CASGKRVPGELFF.

The chain carries TRBV18 and TRBJ1-5; tentative D call: TRBD1 (5 bases). Germline CDR1 and CDR2: KGHSH and LQKENI. V shed 2 bases and J shed 0 bases, with 11 bases lying between them. The CDR3 consists of 16 residues. CDR3 protein: CASSPYGGISNQPQHF. The CDR3 nucleotides read TGTGCCAGCTCACCATACGGGGGAATTAGCAATCAGCCCCAGCATTTT.

V and J are TRBV5-4 and TRBJ1-1, with a possible D match to TRBD1 (5 bases). CDR1 is SGHNT, CDR2 YYREEE, per germline (reference sequence). CDR3 length equals 18 residues. Between the trimmed V and J ends, which lost 0 bases and 2 bases, there was a span of 20 bases. The CDR3 bases are TGTGCCAGCAGCTTGGTCAGGGCAGCTAGTCCCATCAACACTGAAGCTTTCTTT. Protein sequence: CASSLVRAASPINTEAFF.

V usage is TRBV7-2 and J usage is TRBJ1-1; no definite D call. CDR3 length: 13 amino acids. Germline CDR1 and CDR2: SGHTA and FQGNSA. V was cut by 6 bases and J by 0 bases, with 8 bases left in between. DNA for the CDR3: TGTGCCAGCAGTGCCAGATTGAACACTGAAGCTTTCTTT. Translating gives CASSARLNTEAFF. Full variable domain (rest looked up from reference TRBV7-2 and TRBJ1-1): GAGVSQSPSNKVTEKGKDVELRCDPISGHTALYWYRQSLGQGLEFLIYFQGNSAPDKSGLPSDRFSAERTGGSVSTLTIQRTQQEDSAVYLCASSARLNTEAFFGQGTRLTVV.

The chain is built from TRBV7-8 and TRBJ1-3, with TRBD1 matching over 7 bases. CDR3 length equals 15 residues. Germline loops: CDR1 SGHVS, CDR2 FQNEAQ. V gave up 5 bases and J gave up 2 bases; unmatched junction bases: 6. Here the CDR3 reads CASSPRGFTGNTIYF. CDR3 nucleotide sequence: TGTGCCAGCAGCCCCAGGGGGTTCACTGGAAACACCATATATTTT.

This chain links TRBV5-1 with TRBJ2-4; 10 nucleotides line up with TRBD1. From germline, CDR1 is SGHRS and CDR2 YFSETQ. The CDR3 is 14 amino acids. The V gene end was trimmed by 4 bases and the J gene end by 7 bases; junction bases not matched to a gene: 5. CDR3 sequence reads: CASSLTGQGNIQYF. The CDR3 DNA sequence: TGCGCCAGCAGCCTAACGGGACAGGGGAACATTCAGTACTTC.

The chain couples TRBV18 to TRBJ2-1; 7 bases fit TRBD1. Germline trimming cut 5 bases from V and 3 bases from J; bases unmatched to any gene: 4. CDR3 length equals 14 residues. Germline CDR1 reads KGHSH; CDR2 reads LQKENI. CDR3 sequence: CASSRGPGYNEQFF. In DNA, the CDR3 is TGTGCCAGCTCAAGGGGGCCAGGCTACAATGAGCAGTTCTTC.

The V gene is TRBV29-1, the J gene TRBJ1-1; 8 bases fit TRBD1. Losses at the gene ends were 5 bases for V and 4 bases for J; bases not matched to a gene: 3. The CDR3 extends over 12 amino acids. Germline CDR1 and CDR2: SQVTM and ANQGSEA. The chain's CDR3 is CSVRTGRTEAFF. Written as DNA, the CDR3 is TGCAGCGTTCGGACAGGGCGCACTGAAGCTTTCTTT.

The chain couples TRBV2 to TRBJ1-1; D unresolved. This CDR3 contains 14 residues. Between the trimmed V and J ends, which lost 5 bases and 4 bases, there was a span of 14 bases. CDR1 and CDR2 (germline): SNHLY, FYNNEI. Here the CDR3 DNA reads TGTGCCAGCAGTTCTCGTTTGAGGTTCACTGAAGCTTTCTTT. Its translation: CASSSRLRFTEAFF.

This clone has only a few counts. The genes are TRBV19 and TRBJ1-5, with D possibly being TRBD1 (5 bases). Germline CDR1 LNHDA, CDR2 SQIVND (reference sequence). Trimming cost V 8 bases and J 0 bases, with 8 bases left between them. The CDR3 covers 13 residues. The DNA of the CDR3 is TGTGCCAGTTCACAGGATAGCAATCAGCCCCAGCATTTT. Its translation is CASSQDSNQPQHF.

This chain joins TRBV9 and TRBJ2-2; D possibly corresponds to TRBD1 (6 bases). The CDR3 is 19 residues long. Germline V gene data show CDR1 as SGDLS and CDR2 as YYNGEE. The V end was cut by 3 bases, the J end by 5 bases, with 26 bases between. DNA for the CDR3: TGTGCCAGCAGCGCCCACAACCAGGGGCAGGGAAGGAGGACCGGGGAGCTGTTTTTT. It yields the protein CASSAHNQGQGRRTGELFF.

V and J are TRBV4-2 and TRBJ1-4; 11 bases agree with TRBD1. The CDR3 has 16 amino acids. Germline values: CDR1 LGHNA, CDR2 YNFKEQ. V lost 0 bases and J lost 7; bases outside the gene matches: 4. The CDR3 coding sequence is TGTGCCAGCAGCCAAGATTGGGGACAGGGGGGTGAAAAACTGTTTTTT. Translating gives CASSQDWGQGGEKLFF.

The chain uses TRBV18 and TRBJ2-3; tentatively, D is TRBD1 (6 bases). The length of the CDR3 is 16 residues. The germline V and J ends were trimmed by 3 bases and 3 bases, with 16 bases remaining between them. Per germline, CDR1 KGHSH and CDR2 LQKENI. This CDR3 is CASSPAQGMGTDTQYF. CDR3 nucleotide sequence: TGTGCCAGCTCACCCGCACAGGGAATGGGGACAGATACGCAGTATTTT.

This clone was observed a handful of times. V and J are TRBV30 and TRBJ1-4; the match to TRBD1 covers 10 bases. The CDR3 totals 17 residues. Germline CDR1 reads GTSNPN; CDR2 reads SVGIG (reference sequence). V shed 0 bases and J 5 bases; nucleotides not matched to a gene: 9. The CDR3 spells CAWSVSTGGQENEKLFF. The CDR3 region has the DNA TGTGCCTGGAGTGTGTCGACAGGGGGCCAAGAAAATGAAAAACTGTTTTTT.

The chain employs TRBV2 and TRBJ2-7, with D possibly being TRBD1 (5 bases). In germline, CDR1 is SNHLY, CDR2 FYNNEI. V lost 8 bases and J lost 3, with 20 bases in between. CDR3 length equals 15 residues. In DNA, the CDR3 is TGTGCCAGCGTAAAGAGATGGACACTACGCTACGAGCAGTACTTC. Translating it yields CASVKRWTLRYEQYF.

The V gene is TRBV20-1, the J gene TRBJ1-2; D is ambiguous. There are 11 residues in the CDR3. V shed 5 bases and J shed 8 bases, with 12 bases lying between them. Germline lookup yields CDR1 DFQATT and CDR2 SNEGSKA (reference sequence). CDR3 coding DNA: TGCAGTGCTCCGGGTGGTAGCGGCTACACCTTC. Protein product: CSAPGGSGYTF.

This clone was recorded once. The sample holds other DNA sequences that translate to the same CDR3. The rearrangement joins TRBV6-5 to TRBJ1-5; D gene ambiguous. V was cut by 0 bases and J by 7 bases, with 10 bases left in between. The germline CDR1 and CDR2 sequences are MNHEY and SVGAGI. This CDR3 has 14 amino acids. CDR3 DNA: TGTGCCAGCAGTTACTCGCGGGGTGGCCAGCCCCAGCATTTT. Residues: CASSYSRGGQPQHF.

The CDR3 region has the DNA TGTGCCAGCAGGGAGGGGGGGTACTCTGGAAACACCATATATTTT. Its protein product is CASREGGYSGNTIYF. The chain employs TRBV28 and TRBJ1-3, with D perhaps matching TRBD1 (6 bases). Germline V CDR1 and CDR2: MDHEN, SYDVKM. Trimming removed 6 bases from V and 0 bases from J, with 12 bases in between. This CDR3 has 15 amino acids. Drawing the rest from reference TRBV28 and TRBJ1-3, the complete variable domain is DVKVTQSSRYLVKRTGEKVFLECVQDMDHENMFWYRQDPGLGLRLIYFSYDVKMKEKGDIPEGYSVSREKKERFSLILESASTNQTSMYLCASREGGYSGNTIYFGEGSWLTVV.

The V and J genes are TRBV5-4 and TRBJ1-1; 7 bases agree with TRBD1. The trim removed 5 bases at V and 0 bases at J, leaving 4 bases unmatched. CDR1 and CDR2 from the germline V gene are SGHNT and YYREEE (reference sequence). The CDR3 covers 14 residues. CDR3 bases: TGTGCCAGCAGAGGGACAGCAATGAACACTGAAGCTTTCTTT. Translating it yields CASRGTAMNTEAFF. Based on the CDR3 plus reference TRBV5-4 and TRBJ1-1, the full variable domain is ETGVTQSPTHLIKTRGQQVTLRCSSQSGHNTVSWYQQALGQGPQFIFQYYREEENGRGNFPPRFSGLQFPNYSSELNVNALELDDSALYLCASRGTAMNTEAFFGQGTRLTVV.

The CDR3 region has the DNA TGCGCCAGCAGCTTACCGGGACAGGGTTATGGCTACACCTTC. This codes for CASSLPGQGYGYTF. The chain employs TRBV5-1 and TRBJ1-2, with 9 bases identical to TRBD1. Trimming cost V 2 bases and J 5 bases; bases outside gene matches: 4. The CDR3 loop spans 14 amino acids. Germline-derived CDR1 and CDR2 are SGHRS and YFSETQ.

This clone appeared a few times. The gene calls are TRBV18 and TRBJ1-2; 7 nucleotides line up with TRBD1. Germline V gene lookup returns CDR1 KGHSH and CDR2 LQKENI. The CDR3 sequence is 14 residues long. The trim removed 3 bases at V and 4 bases at J, leaving 5 bases unmatched. The CDR3: CASSPQPGGYGYTF. CDR3 bases: TGTGCCAGCTCACCCCAACCAGGGGGCTATGGCTACACCTTC.

A few counts support this clone. The V gene is TRBV6-6, the J gene TRBJ1-5, with D possibly TRBD1 on 5 matching bases. The CDR3 consists of 14 residues. Germline V gene data show CDR1 as MNHNY and CDR2 as SVGAGI (reference sequence). V dropped 2 bases and J dropped 7 bases, with 12 bases sitting between them. Here the CDR3 reads CASSYPEKGQPQHF. CDR3 nucleotides: TGTGCCAGCAGTTACCCTGAGAAGGGGCAGCCCCAGCATTTT.

V usage is TRBV24-1 and J usage is TRBJ1-1, with TRBD1 identical over 8 bases. Trimming took 5 bases from V and 2 from J; bases not matched to a gene: 6. The CDR3 covers 15 residues. CDR1 is KGHDR, CDR2 SFDVKD, per germline. CDR3 coding DNA: TGTGCCACCAGTGCCGGCGGGACAGGAAACACTGAAGCTTTCTTT. This encodes CATSAGGTGNTEAFF.

This chain joins TRBV28 and TRBJ2-1, with 8 bases lining up with TRBD1. Germline V gives CDR1 MDHEN, CDR2 SYDVKM. This CDR3 region has 13 residues. J lost 7 bases, V lost 5 bases, and 4 bases had no gene match. The DNA of the CDR3 is TGTGCCAGCAGTAAGACAGGGGTTAATGAGCAGTTCTTC. Translated: CASSKTGVNEQFF. Based on the CDR3 plus reference TRBV28 and TRBJ2-1, the full variable domain is DVKVTQSSRYLVKRTGEKVFLECVQDMDHENMFWYRQDPGLGLRLIYFSYDVKMKEKGDIPEGYSVSREKKERFSLILESASTNQTSMYLCASSKTGVNEQFFGPGTRLTVL.